This is a list of T cell receptor beta chains from one sample in a study of T cell responses to AZD1222 COVID-19 vaccine. Sequencing was performed with immunoSEQ multiplex PCR; in TCRdb, only in-frame clones are kept and a portion is missing. This table has around 80,000 clones, approximately 91% appearing once. Sequences were derived from peripheral blood, sampled on day 0 of AZD1222 vaccination. The receptors come from an adult in good health. The CDR3 runs from the conserved cysteine through the conserved F or W. A D gene is named only where the DNA matches it firmly. The size entry is marked missing in some rows and otherwise reads once, few, many or a size class.

TRBV19,NA,TRBJ1-3,few,CASSTLGLGNTIYF,TGTGCCAGTAGTACCCTGGGGCTCGGAAACACCATATATTTT
TRBV19,NA,TRBJ1-1,NA,CASSIGTLNTEAFF,TGTGCCAGTAGTATAGGAACACTGAACACTGAAGCTTTCTTT
TRBV28,TRBD2,TRBJ2-7,NA,CASQPRGGPYEQYF,TGTGCCAGCCAGCCCCGGGGGGGCCCTTACGAGCAGTACTTC
TRBV5-1,NA,TRBJ1-1,NA,CASSQDTNTEAFF,TGCGCCAGCAGCCAGGACACGAACACTGAAGCTTTCTTT
TRBV5-6,NA,TRBJ1-2,NA,CASSLAPGRDYGYTF,TGTGCCAGCAGCTTGGCCCCGGGGAGGGACTATGGCTACACCTTC
TRBV19,NA,TRBJ1-2,NA,CASSLPGTEYGYTF,TGTGCCAGTAGTTTACCCGGGACCGAATATGGCTACACCTTC
TRBV4-1,NA,TRBJ1-6,NA,CASSELVRISPLHF,TGCGCCAGCAGCGAATTGGTTAGAATATCACCCCTCCACTTT
TRBV3-1/TRBV3-2,TRBD1,TRBJ1-2,NA,CASSQEGRTGNGYTF,TGTGCCAGCAGCCAAGAGGGCAGGACAGGGAATGGCTACACCTTC
TRBV4-1,TRBD1,TRBJ1-5,NA,CASSQVGTGGLNQPQHF,TGCGCCAGCAGCCAAGTCGGGACAGGGGGCCTCAATCAGCCCCAGCATTTT
TRBV7-2,NA,TRBJ1-2,once,CASSLQKGGPGYGYTF,TGTGCCAGCAGCTTACAGAAGGGAGGGCCGGGATATGGCTACACCTTC
TRBV7-2,NA,TRBJ2-3,NA,CASSLFAGAYTDTQYF,TGTGCCAGCAGCTTATTCGCGGGGGCCTACACAGATACGCAGTATTTT
TRBV7-3,TRBD1,TRBJ1-2,NA,CASKASGTGGFYTF,TGTGCCAGCAAGGCCTCCGGGACAGGGGGCTTCTACACCTTC
TRBV7-9,NA,TRBJ2-5,once,CASSFSPGALETQYF,TGTGCCAGCAGCTTCTCTCCAGGGGCTTTGGAGACCCAGTACTTC
TRBV5-6,NA,TRBJ1-1,NA,CASSLVLGGGRGTEAFF,TGTGCCAGCAGCTTGGTTTTGGGGGGGGGACGAGGAACTGAAGCTTTCTTT
TRBV5-1,NA,TRBJ1-4,NA,CASSPTMATNEKLFF,TGCGCCAGCAGCCCGACGATGGCAACTAATGAAAAACTGTTTTTT
TRBV7-2,NA,TRBJ1-1,NA,CASSPGFRSTEAFF,TGTGCCAGCAGTCCAGGGTTTAGGAGCACTGAAGCTTTCTTT
TRBV6-5,NA,TRBJ1-3,NA,CASRPQGVSGNTIYF,TGTGCCAGCAGACCACAGGGCGTCTCTGGAAACACCATATATTTT
TRBV14,TRBD1,TRBJ1-6,NA,CASSLMTGGRSPLHF,TGTGCCAGCAGCCTAATGACAGGGGGTCGTTCACCCCTCCACTTT
TRBV18,NA,TRBJ2-2,NA,CASSPDSAGELFF,TGTGCCAGCTCACCCGACAGCGCCGGGGAGCTGTTTTTT
TRBV11-2,NA,TRBJ1-1,few,CASSLEEVAFPAFF,TGTGCCAGCAGCTTAGAGGAGGTGGCGTTCCCAGCTTTCTTT
TRBV24-1,NA,TRBJ1-5,NA,CATSDPGINQPQHF,TGTGCCACCAGTGACCCAGGAATCAATCAGCCCCAGCATTTT
TRBV6-5,NA,TRBJ2-5,NA,CASSYPGAGRETQYF,TGTGCCAGCAGTTACCCGGGGGCTGGGAGGGAGACCCAGTACTTC
TRBV6-5,NA,TRBJ2-7,NA,CASSYRSSYEQYF,TGTGCCAGCAGTTACCGGAGCAGCTACGAGCAGTACTTC
TRBV5-6,NA,TRBJ1-3,NA,CASSVQGRGDTIYF,TGTGCCAGCAGCGTACAGGGTCGGGGAGACACCATATATTTT
TRBV6-4,TRBD2,TRBJ2-7,NA,CASSDQGAGGSEWEQYF,TGTGCCAGCAGTGACCAAGGAGCGGGGGGGTCCGAGTGGGAGCAGTACTTC
TRBV6-6,TRBD2,TRBJ2-7,NA,CASSFPTSGGPSEQYF,TGTGCCAGCAGTTTCCCGACTAGCGGGGGGCCAAGCGAGCAGTACTTC
TRBV7-2,NA,TRBJ2-7,NA,CASSIGGTQAYEQYF,TGTGCCAGCAGCATAGGAGGGACACAGGCCTACGAGCAGTACTTC
TRBV3-1/TRBV3-2,NA,TRBJ1-2,NA,CASSPLGRIYGYTF,TGTGCCAGCAGCCCTCTTGGCAGAATCTATGGCTACACCTTC
TRBV3-1/TRBV3-2,TRBD1,TRBJ1-4,NA,CASSRSTGVGEKLFF,TGTGCCAGCAGCAGATCGACAGGGGTGGGTGAAAAACTGTTTTTT
TRBV19,NA,TRBJ2-7,few,CASSIPSRTEEQYF,TGTGCCAGTAGTATTCCCTCCAGGACAGAAGAGCAGTACTTC
TRBV28,NA,TRBJ1-5,NA,CASGTLNQPQHF,TGTGCCAGCGGGACCCTTAATCAGCCCCAGCATTTT
TRBV7-8,TRBD1,TRBJ2-3,NA,CASSFRDRVTDTQYF,TGTGCCAGCAGCTTCCGGGACAGGGTCACAGATACGCAGTATTTT
TRBV10-3,TRBD1,TRBJ1-2,NA,CAISLLGQGNGYTF,TGTGCCATCAGTCTACTTGGACAGGGTAATGGCTACACCTTC
TRBV27,TRBD1,TRBJ1-4,NA,CASARDRVSEKLFF,TGTGCCAGCGCCCGGGACAGGGTGTCTGAAAAACTGTTTTTT
TRBV6-5,NA,TRBJ1-2,once,CASMEGNYGYTF,TGTGCCAGCATGGAGGGAAACTATGGCTACACCTTC
TRBV7-9,NA,TRBJ1-5,NA,CASSLEEVQPQHF,TGTGCCAGCAGCTTAGAGGAAGTTCAGCCCCAGCATTTT
TRBV6-5,TRBD2,TRBJ2-3,NA,CASSQTSGGPDTQYF,TGTGCCAGCAGCCAAACTAGCGGGGGGCCAGATACGCAGTATTTT
TRBV11-3,NA,TRBJ2-2,NA,CASSSSQEDLNTGELFF,TGTGCCAGCAGCTCCAGTCAAGAAGACCTGAACACCGGGGAGCTGTTTTTT
TRBV6-4,NA,TRBJ2-7,NA,CASSVRGEGGPYEQYF,TGTGCCAGCAGTGTTAGGGGAGAAGGAGGTCCCTACGAGCAGTACTTC